What follows describes a single T cell receptor (beta chain). The antigen remains unidentified. The sample comes from a study of shared clonotypes between healthy human individuals. Looking at the study overall: The plates for each donor numbered three CD4 naive, three CD4 memory, two CD8 naive and one CD8 memory.

Study-wide points: Clonotype sharing among donors was expected to depend on sequencing depth.

Profiled with immunoSEQ multiplex PCR; TCRdb holds only in-frame clones, not every one. The sample holds 1.4 million or so clones, around 98.5% seen once. The sequence derives from a man under 40 in good health. Sequenced: naive CD4+ T cells sorted from blood. Indicated subset: CD45RA+ positively selected.

The CDR3 nucleotides read TGTGCCAGCAGTGCCTTTGGGTTGGCGAACAACACCGGGGAGCTGTTTTTT. As protein: CASSAFGLANNTGELFF. The genes are TRBV9 and TRBJ2-2; D not certain. There are 17 residues in the CDR3. The germline CDR1 and CDR2 sequences are SGDLS and YYNGEE. V was clipped by 5 bases and J by 2 bases, with 19 bases between them.